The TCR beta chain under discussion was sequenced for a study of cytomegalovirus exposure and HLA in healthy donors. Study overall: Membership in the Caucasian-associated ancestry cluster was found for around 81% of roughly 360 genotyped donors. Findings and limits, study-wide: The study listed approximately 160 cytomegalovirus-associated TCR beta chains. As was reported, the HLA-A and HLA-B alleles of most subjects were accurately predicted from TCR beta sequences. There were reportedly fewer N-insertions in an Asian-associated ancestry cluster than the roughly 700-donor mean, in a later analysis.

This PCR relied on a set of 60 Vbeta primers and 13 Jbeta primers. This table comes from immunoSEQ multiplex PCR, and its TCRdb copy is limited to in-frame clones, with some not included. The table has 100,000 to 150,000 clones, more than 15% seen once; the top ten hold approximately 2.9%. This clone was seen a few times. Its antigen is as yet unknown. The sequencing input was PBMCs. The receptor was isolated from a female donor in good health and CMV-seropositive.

The CDR3 sequence is CASSSVAFLRGYGYTF. The CDR3 DNA follows: TGTGCCAGCAGCTCGGTGGCCTTTCTACGGGGCTATGGCTACACCTTC. J is TRBJ1-2 and V is TRBV5-4; D is undetermined. Trimming removed 3 bases from V and 4 bases from J, with 19 bases in between. This CDR3 is built from 16 residues. Germline lookup yields CDR1 SGHNT and CDR2 YYREEE (reference sequence).